The clone carrying this T cell receptor (beta chain) has a handful of counts. Its specificity is not known. V was shortened by 4 bases and J by 4 bases, with 10 bases between the two germline ends. Germline V gives CDR1 DFQATT, CDR2 SNEGSKA (reference sequence). CDR3 length equals 12 residues. The Oncomine TCR Beta short-read assay generated sequence data from the DNA of cultured CD4+ T cells. TCRdb reprocessed the PCR reads with MiXCR, giving one entry per CDR3 protein. The data contain under 25,000 distinct CDR3 sequences, 44% of them singletons. The data were taken from a study of vaccination and CD4 T cells after COVID-19. This sample's treatment: roughly 11-day PBMC culture with coronavirus spike peptide pools or control peptides (ViraFEST assay). ViraFEST used peptide pools to expand antigen-specific T cells and subsequently sequenced their TCRs.

Sequences were derived from CD4+ T cells from blood, cultured in vitro, sampled before SARS-CoV-2 vaccination. This sequence originates from a human donor who had recovered from COVID-19. V is TRBV20-1 and J is TRBJ1-2; D uncertain. The CDR3 coding sequence is TGCAGTGCTATACTCGGCCCCTATGGCTACACCTTC. The encoded protein is CSAILGPYGYTF.